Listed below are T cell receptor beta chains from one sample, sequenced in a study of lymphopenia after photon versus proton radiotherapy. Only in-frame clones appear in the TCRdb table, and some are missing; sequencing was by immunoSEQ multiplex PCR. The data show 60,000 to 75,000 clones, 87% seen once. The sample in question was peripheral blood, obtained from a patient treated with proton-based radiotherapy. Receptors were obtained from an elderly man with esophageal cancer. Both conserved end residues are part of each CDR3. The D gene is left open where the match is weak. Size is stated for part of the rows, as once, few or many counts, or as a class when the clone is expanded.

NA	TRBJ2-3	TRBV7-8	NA	CASSLLRPTRWEFTDTQYF	TGTGCCAGCAGCTTATTGAGACCGACGAGGTGGGAGTTCACAGATACGCAGTATTTT
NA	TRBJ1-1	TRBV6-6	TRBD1	CASRKTGGPSEAFF	TGTGCCAGCAGGAAGACAGGGGGGCCTTCTGAAGCTTTCTTT
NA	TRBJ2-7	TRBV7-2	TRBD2	CASSLETSVTSEQYF	TGTGCCAGCAGCTTAGAGACTAGCGTTACATCCGAGCAGTACTTC
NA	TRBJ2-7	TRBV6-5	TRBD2	CASSYSRAGGYEQYF	TGTGCCAGCAGTTACTCGAGGGCGGGGGGGTACGAGCAGTACTTC
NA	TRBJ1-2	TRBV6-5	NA	CASRPVLGGYTF	TGTGCCAGCAGACCTGTATTAGGTGGCTACACCTTC
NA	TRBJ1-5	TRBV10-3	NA	CAISGQTNQPQHF	TGTGCCATCAGCGGACAGACGAATCAGCCCCAGCATTTT
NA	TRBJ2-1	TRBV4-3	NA	CASSQGGDSYNEQFF	TGCGCCAGCAGCCAAGGAGGGGACTCCTACAATGAGCAGTTCTTC
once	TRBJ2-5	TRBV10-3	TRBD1	CAIGRTGGPQETQYF	TGTGCCATCGGTAGGACAGGTGGGCCGCAAGAGACCCAGTACTTC
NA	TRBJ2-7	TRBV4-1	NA	CASSQVRGYEQYF	TGCGCCAGCAGCCAAGTTCGGGGCTACGAGCAGTACTTC
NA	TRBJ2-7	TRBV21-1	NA	CASSKGHPGQGHIEQYF	TGTGCCAGCAGCAAAGGTCACCCGGGACAGGGTCATATCGAGCAGTACTTC
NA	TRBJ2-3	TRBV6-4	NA	CASSDDTEADTQYF	TGTGCCAGCAGTGACGATACGGAGGCCGATACGCAGTATTTT
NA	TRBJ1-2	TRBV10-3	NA	CAISESSYDGYTF	TGTGCCATCAGTGAGTCAAGTTATGACGGCTACACCTTC
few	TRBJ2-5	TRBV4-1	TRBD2	CASSQGLLAEAGGPTQYF	TGCGCCAGCAGCCAAGGACTCCTCGCAGAAGCGGGGGGTCCGACCCAGTACTTC
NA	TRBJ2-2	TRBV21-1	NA	CASSGGGRFVGELFF	TGTGCCAGCAGCGGAGGGGGGCGATTCGTCGGGGAGCTGTTTTTT
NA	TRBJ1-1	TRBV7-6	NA	CASSLIWAGRNTEAFF	TGTGCCAGCAGCTTAATTTGGGCAGGCCGTAACACTGAAGCTTTCTTT
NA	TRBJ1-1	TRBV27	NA	CASKRGMNTEAFF	TGTGCCAGCAAGAGAGGAATGAACACTGAAGCTTTCTTT
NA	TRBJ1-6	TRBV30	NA	CAWSVHGGSPLHF	TGTGCCTGGAGTGTACACGGTGGCTCACCCCTCCACTTT
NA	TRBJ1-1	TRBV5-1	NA	CASSLAGVGNTEAFF	TGCGCCAGCAGCTTGGCAGGGGTGGGGAACACTGAAGCTTTCTTT
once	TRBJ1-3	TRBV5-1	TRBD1	CASSLGTAGNTIYF	TGCGCCAGCAGTCTAGGGACAGCCGGAAACACCATATATTTT